Below, 3 T cell receptor beta chains from the same sample are listed, as sequenced in a study of T cell responses to AZD1222 COVID-19 vaccine. TCRdb's copy holds only in-frame clones and misses some; the assay was immunoSEQ multiplex PCR. The sample contains some 110,000 clones, more than 85% of which appear only once. This specimen consisted of peripheral blood, obtained on day 0 of AZD1222 vaccination. The origin of the receptors is an adult in good health.

The gene calls are TRBV6-5 and TRBJ1-5, with D perhaps matching TRBD1 (6 bases). Trimming stripped 0 bases from V and 2 bases from J, with 8 bases between. The CDR3 totals 15 residues. The V gene's germline CDR1 is MNHEY and CDR2 SVGAGI. As DNA, the CDR3 is TGTGCCAGCAGTTACTCAGGGGGTGGCAATCAGCCCCAGCATTTT. Translated: CASSYSGGGNQPQHF.

V is TRBV7-9 and J is TRBJ1-1; D is perhaps TRBD1 (5 bases). This CDR3 spans 15 amino acids. The V gene lost 3 bases and the J gene lost 7 bases, with 18 bases spanning the gap. Germline V lookup: CDR1 SEHNR, CDR2 FQNEAQ (reference sequence). The DNA for the CDR3 is TGTGCCAGCAGCTTTCACACCGGGGACTGGGGTGAAGCTTTCTTT. It specifies CASSFHTGDWGEAFF.

The V gene is TRBV24-1, the J gene TRBJ2-5; 7 bases are shared with TRBD1. The CDR3 runs to 15 residues. The V gene end was trimmed by 4 bases and the J gene end by 5 bases; junction bases not matched to a gene: 9. Germline CDR1 reads KGHDR; CDR2 reads SFDVKD. As DNA, the CDR3 is TGTGCCACCAGTGACCCTGAGGGGGCAGGGGAGACCCAGTACTTC. This sequence encodes CATSDPEGAGETQYF.